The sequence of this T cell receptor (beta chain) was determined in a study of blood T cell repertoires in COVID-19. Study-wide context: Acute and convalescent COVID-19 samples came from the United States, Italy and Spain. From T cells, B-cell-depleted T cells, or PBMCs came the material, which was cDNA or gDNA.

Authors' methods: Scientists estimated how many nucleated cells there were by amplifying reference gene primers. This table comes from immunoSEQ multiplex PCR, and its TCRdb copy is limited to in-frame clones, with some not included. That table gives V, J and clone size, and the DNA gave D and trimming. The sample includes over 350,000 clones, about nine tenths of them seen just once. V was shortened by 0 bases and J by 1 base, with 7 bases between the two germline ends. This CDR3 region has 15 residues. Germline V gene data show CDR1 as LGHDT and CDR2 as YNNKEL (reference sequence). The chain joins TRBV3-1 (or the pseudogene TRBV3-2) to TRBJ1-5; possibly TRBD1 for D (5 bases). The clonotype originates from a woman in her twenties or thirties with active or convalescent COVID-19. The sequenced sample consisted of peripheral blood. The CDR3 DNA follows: TGTGCCAGCAGCCAAGAAGGGGCCAGCAATCAGCCCCAGCATTTT. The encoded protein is CASSQEGASNQPQHF.